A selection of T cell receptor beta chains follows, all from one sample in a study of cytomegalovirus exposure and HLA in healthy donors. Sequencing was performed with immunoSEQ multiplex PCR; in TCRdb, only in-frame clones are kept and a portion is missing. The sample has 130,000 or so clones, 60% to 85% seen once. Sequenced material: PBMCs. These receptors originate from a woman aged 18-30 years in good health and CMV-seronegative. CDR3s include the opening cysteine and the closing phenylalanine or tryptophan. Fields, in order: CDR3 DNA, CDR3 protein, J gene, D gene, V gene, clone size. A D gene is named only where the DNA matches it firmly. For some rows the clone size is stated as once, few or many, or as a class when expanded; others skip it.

TGCGCCAGCAGTGTAGAAGTGGCGGGGCCTAGCACAGATACGCAGTATTTT,CASSVEVAGPSTDTQYF,TRBJ2-3,NA,TRBV10-2,NA
TGTGCCAGCACCCTCGACAGACTGAACACTGAAGCTTTCTTT,CASTLDRLNTEAFF,TRBJ1-1,NA,TRBV11-2,NA
TGTGCCTGGAGTGTGGCGGGAGGGATCTACAATGAGCAGTTCTTC,CAWSVAGGIYNEQFF,TRBJ2-1,TRBD2,TRBV30,NA
TGTGCCAGCAGCTCGATAGGTCACCGGGACAGGGCCTCTGACTATGGCTACACCTTC,CASSSIGHRDRASDYGYTF,TRBJ1-2,TRBD1,TRBV5-4,NA
TGTGCCACCAGCGTCCCTCAACCGTCGGGACAGGGGGCCTATGGCTACACCTTC,CATSVPQPSGQGAYGYTF,TRBJ1-2,TRBD1,TRBV15,NA
TGTGCCAGCAGCTTAGGACAGCTAAACATTCAGTACTTC,CASSLGQLNIQYF,TRBJ2-4,NA,TRBV7-2,NA
TGTGCCTGGAGTACCGACAGGGCGATAGGGCAGCCCCAGCATTTT,CAWSTDRAIGQPQHF,TRBJ1-5,TRBD1,TRBV30,few
TGTGCCAGCAGCTTCGGACAGGGAGGCACTGAAGCTTTCTTT,CASSFGQGGTEAFF,TRBJ1-1,TRBD1,TRBV7-9,NA
TGTGCCAGCACCCGGGGAGAGAACACTGAAGCTTTCTTT,CASTRGENTEAFF,TRBJ1-1,NA,TRBV2,NA
TGCGCCAGCAGCTTGTCTGGGCGAAAGAACACTGAAGCTTTCTTT,CASSLSGRKNTEAFF,TRBJ1-1,NA,TRBV5-1,NA
TGTGCCAGCAGTCAGGGAAGAACTGAAGCTTTCTTT,CASSQGRTEAFF,TRBJ1-1,NA,TRBV6-1,NA
TGTGCCAGCAGTTTCACCGGGGATGAGCAGTTCTTC,CASSFTGDEQFF,TRBJ2-1,NA,TRBV6-5,NA
TGTGCCACCAGCAGAGATAGGGCTAGCGGGTCGTACGAGCAGTACTTC,CATSRDRASGSYEQYF,TRBJ2-7,TRBD2,TRBV15,NA
TGTGCCAGCAGCTTAGTTTCAGTGAACACTGAAGCTTTCTTT,CASSLVSVNTEAFF,TRBJ1-1,NA,TRBV7-6,NA
TGTGCCAGCAGTACAGGTACTCCCTACAATGAGCAGTTCTTC,CASSTGTPYNEQFF,TRBJ2-1,NA,TRBV27,NA
TGTGCCAGCACCCAAGCGGGAGGCGAAGAGACCCAGTACTTC,CASTQAGGEETQYF,TRBJ2-5,TRBD2,TRBV2,NA
TGTGCCAGCACAGCAGGGAATCCGTTATACGAGCAGTACTTC,CASTAGNPLYEQYF,TRBJ2-7,NA,TRBV6-1,NA
TGTGCTAGTGGTTTTGGGGATAGCGGGAGAAACAATGAGCAGTTCTTC,CASGFGDSGRNNEQFF,TRBJ2-1,TRBD2,TRBV12-5,few
TGTGCTAGTGGTACCTTGATGGCGGGAGGGCTCAATGAACAGTTCTTC,CASGTLMAGGLNEQFF,TRBJ2-1,TRBD2,TRBV12-5,NA
TGCGCCAGCAGTGCAGGAGGGTCCCAAGAGACCCAGTACTTC,CASSAGGSQETQYF,TRBJ2-5,NA,TRBV10-1,NA
TGTGCCAGCAGAGCTTCAACTAATGAAAAACTGTTTTTT,CASRASTNEKLFF,TRBJ1-4,NA,TRBV10-3,few
TGTGCCTGGACGGAGGCTAACTATGGCTACACCTTC,CAWTEANYGYTF,TRBJ1-2,NA,TRBV30,NA
TGTGCCAGCAGTTTATCCAGGGGGTTGGGGACCCAGTACTTC,CASSLSRGLGTQYF,TRBJ2-5,TRBD1,TRBV6-6,NA
TGTGCCAGCAGCTTAAACCCTACGGACACTGAAGCTTTCTTT,CASSLNPTDTEAFF,TRBJ1-1,NA,TRBV13,once
TGTGCCAGCAGTTTGGAGGATACGCAGTATTTT,CASSLEDTQYF,TRBJ2-3,NA,TRBV28,NA
TGCGCCAGCAGCCAGGGACAGGGGATAGGGATGAACACTGAAGCTTTCTTT,CASSQGQGIGMNTEAFF,TRBJ1-1,TRBD1,TRBV5-1,NA
TGCGCCAGCAGCCAAGAAATCGGGACAGATACGCAGTATTTT,CASSQEIGTDTQYF,TRBJ2-3,NA,TRBV4-1,NA
TGCGCCAGCAGCTTGGGACAGGGCGATGGCTACACCTTC,CASSLGQGDGYTF,TRBJ1-2,TRBD1,TRBV5-1,NA
TGTGCCAGCAGCTCTCTAGCGGGCGAACAGTACTTC,CASSSLAGEQYF,TRBJ2-4,TRBD2,TRBV5-6,few
TGTGCCAGCGGGGGACTAGCGGGAGGCGCGGGGTACAATGAGCAGTTCTTC,CASGGLAGGAGYNEQFF,TRBJ2-1,TRBD2,TRBV2,NA
TGTGCGTCCACCACCTTTCCGGGACTAGCGGGTCTAACTACCTACGAGCAGTACTTC,CASTTFPGLAGLTTYEQYF,TRBJ2-7,TRBD2,TRBV30,NA
TGTGCCAGCAGCCCCTCTGGACAGGGCCAAGGCTACACCTTC,CASSPSGQGQGYTF,TRBJ1-2,TRBD1,TRBV14,NA
TGTGCCAGCACCCAGGGACTAAGGGAGACCCAGTACTTC,CASTQGLRETQYF,TRBJ2-5,TRBD2,TRBV25-1,NA
TGCAGTGCCGGGAGGTACAATGAGCAGTTCTTC,CSAGRYNEQFF,TRBJ2-1,TRBD2,TRBV20-1,NA
TGTGCCAGCTCACCAGGACAGCCCTATGGCTACACCTTC,CASSPGQPYGYTF,TRBJ1-2,NA,TRBV18,once
TGTGCCAGCAGTGAAAACAGGTACGAGCAGTACTTC,CASSENRYEQYF,TRBJ2-7,NA,TRBV6-1,NA
TGCGCCAGCAGTGACCCCGGACTAGCGGAAACCACAGATACGCAGTATTTT,CASSDPGLAETTDTQYF,TRBJ2-3,TRBD2,TRBV10-1,NA
TGTGCCAGCAGTTACGGCGGGTACCCCTACAATGAGCAGTTCTTC,CASSYGGYPYNEQFF,TRBJ2-1,NA,TRBV27,NA
TGCGCCAGCAGCCCCGGGACAGGGTACTATGGCTACACCTTC,CASSPGTGYYGYTF,TRBJ1-2,TRBD1,TRBV5-1,NA
TGTGCCATCAGGCGGACAGTTGACGATGAAAAACTGTTTTTT,CAIRRTVDDEKLFF,TRBJ1-4,NA,TRBV10-3,NA
TGTGCCTGGAGTCTAGACCCCACGAGCACAGATACGCAGTATTTT,CAWSLDPTSTDTQYF,TRBJ2-3,NA,TRBV30,NA
TGTGCCAGCAGCTTAGGGCTAGCGGGAGGCGAGGAGCAGTTCTTC,CASSLGLAGGEEQFF,TRBJ2-1,TRBD2,TRBV5-8,few
TGTGCCAGTAGTATAGCCGGGGACACCGGGGAGCTGTTTTTT,CASSIAGDTGELFF,TRBJ2-2,NA,TRBV19,once
TGTGCCAGCAGCTTAGAACCGGGACAGGAGGATGCCCGCTATGGCTACACCTTC,CASSLEPGQEDARYGYTF,TRBJ1-2,TRBD1,TRBV7-6,NA
TGTGCCAGCACCCTAAAGAGGGAGGACATTCAGTACTTC,CASTLKREDIQYF,TRBJ2-4,NA,TRBV6-1,NA
TGTGCCAGCAGCTTGGGGGGGCCTAGCGGAACAGCCTACGAGCAGTACTTC,CASSLGGPSGTAYEQYF,TRBJ2-7,NA,TRBV5-4,NA
TGTGCCTGGAGTTCTAAAGGGGGCTATGGCTACACCTTC,CAWSSKGGYGYTF,TRBJ1-2,NA,TRBV30,once
TGTGCCAGCATCACCGGACAGAATGGCTACACCTTC,CASITGQNGYTF,TRBJ1-2,NA,TRBV21-1,NA
TGTGCCAGCAGCCAAGATTCAGGTGGGGCCAACGTCCTGACTTTC,CASSQDSGGANVLTF,TRBJ2-6,NA,TRBV4-2,NA
TGTGCCAGCAGCCAAGATCTCTCGGGCGGGGAGCAGTACTTC,CASSQDLSGGEQYF,TRBJ2-7,NA,TRBV4-2,NA
TGTGCCAGCAGCCCAACAGGGGGGTTTACTGAAGCTTTCTTT,CASSPTGGFTEAFF,TRBJ1-1,TRBD1,TRBV11-2,NA
TGTGCCAGCAGCGCCTCGCCGCAAGCGGGTAGCGATGAGCAGTTCTTC,CASSASPQAGSDEQFF,TRBJ2-1,NA,TRBV7-7,once
TGCGCCAGCAGCTTGGCGCTTGTCGGGTCTGGGGCCAACGTCCTGACTTTC,CASSLALVGSGANVLTF,TRBJ2-6,NA,TRBV5-1,NA
TGTGCCAGCAGCTTTAGCGGGACCGGGACCGGGGAGCTGTTTTTT,CASSFSGTGTGELFF,TRBJ2-2,TRBD2,TRBV7-9,once
TGTGCCAGTAGTATCCCGGGTATTAAGCTGTTTTTT,CASSIPGIKLFF,TRBJ2-2,NA,TRBV19,NA
TGTGCCAGCAGTGAATTACAGGAAGGTAACACTGAAGCTTTCTTT,CASSELQEGNTEAFF,TRBJ1-1,NA,TRBV25-1,NA
TGTGCCGGGGGCCCACCGGGTGAGCAGTACTTC,CAGGPPGEQYF,TRBJ2-7,NA,TRBV6-1,few
TGTGCCAGCAGTTACGGTGAGGAGTTCACTGAAGCTTTCTTT,CASSYGEEFTEAFF,TRBJ1-1,NA,TRBV6-5,few
TGTGCCAGCAGTTGGCGGGCACCCCCGGAGACCCAGTACTTC,CASSWRAPPETQYF,TRBJ2-5,NA,TRBV27,NA
TGCGCCAGCAGCTTAGCTAGCGGGAGCACAGATACGCAGTATTTT,CASSLASGSTDTQYF,TRBJ2-3,TRBD2,TRBV5-1,NA